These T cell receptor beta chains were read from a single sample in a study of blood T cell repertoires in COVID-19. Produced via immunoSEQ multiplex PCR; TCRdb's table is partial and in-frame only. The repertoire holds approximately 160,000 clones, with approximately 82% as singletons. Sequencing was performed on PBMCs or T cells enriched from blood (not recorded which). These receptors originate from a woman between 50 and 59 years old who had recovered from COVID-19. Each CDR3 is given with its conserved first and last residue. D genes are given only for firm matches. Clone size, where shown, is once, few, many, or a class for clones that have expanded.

cdr3_nt: TGTGCCAGTAGGCAAGCGGGGGGCCCCACAGATACGCAGTATTTT
cdr3_aa: CASRQAGGPTDTQYF
d_call: TRBD2
j_call: TRBJ2-3
clone_size: .
cdr3_length: 15
v_call: TRBV19

cdr3_nt: TGTGCCTGGAGTCATGGGGGACAGGGGATTCCTAACTATGGCTACACCTTC
cdr3_aa: CAWSHGGQGIPNYGYTF
d_call: TRBD1
j_call: TRBJ1-2
clone_size: once
cdr3_length: 17
v_call: TRBV30

cdr3_nt: TGTGCCAGCAGCCGGACTAATTACAATGAGCAGTTCTTC
cdr3_aa: CASSRTNYNEQFF
d_call: .
j_call: TRBJ2-1
clone_size: few
cdr3_length: 13
v_call: TRBV5-6

cdr3_nt: TGTGCCAGCAGCTTGTCCGGTCCGGGAGGCTACACCTTC
cdr3_aa: CASSLSGPGGYTF
d_call: .
j_call: TRBJ1-2
clone_size: .
cdr3_length: 13
v_call: TRBV5-4

cdr3_nt: TGTGCCAGCAGCACGGGACTAGCGGGGGGGCCTATTGAGCAGTTCTTC
cdr3_aa: CASSTGLAGGPIEQFF
d_call: TRBD2
j_call: TRBJ2-1
clone_size: .
cdr3_length: 16
v_call: TRBV5-6

cdr3_nt: TGTGCCAGCAGCTTAGAGACAGGGGGCATGAATCAGCCCCAGCATTTT
cdr3_aa: CASSLETGGMNQPQHF
d_call: TRBD1
j_call: TRBJ1-5
clone_size: .
cdr3_length: 16
v_call: TRBV7-2

cdr3_nt: TGTGCCAGCAGGCCGGACAGTCAGAACACTGAAGCTTTCTTT
cdr3_aa: CASRPDSQNTEAFF
d_call: .
j_call: TRBJ1-1
clone_size: .
cdr3_length: 14
v_call: TRBV27

cdr3_nt: TGTGCTAGTGGTTTGGTAATTACGGGACAGGGCTACACCGGGGAGCTGTTTTTT
cdr3_aa: CASGLVITGQGYTGELFF
d_call: TRBD1
j_call: TRBJ2-2
clone_size: .
cdr3_length: 18
v_call: TRBV12-5

cdr3_nt: TGTGCCAGCAGTTTGAGGGAAGCTTTCTTT
cdr3_aa: CASSLREAFF
d_call: .
j_call: TRBJ1-1
clone_size: .
cdr3_length: 10
v_call: TRBV12-3/TRBV12-4

cdr3_nt: TGTGCCAGCAGTGACCCCGACAGGGCCCATGGCTACACCTTC
cdr3_aa: CASSDPDRAHGYTF
d_call: TRBD1
j_call: TRBJ1-2
clone_size: .
cdr3_length: 14
v_call: TRBV6-1

cdr3_nt: TGTGCCACCAGCGATGCCCTAGGGGGCAATCAGCCCCAGCATTTT
cdr3_aa: CATSDALGGNQPQHF
d_call: .
j_call: TRBJ1-5
clone_size: .
cdr3_length: 15
v_call: TRBV15

cdr3_nt: TGTGCCAGCTCCGACGGGGGGAGATGGGAGACCCAGTACTTC
cdr3_aa: CASSDGGRWETQYF
d_call: TRBD2
j_call: TRBJ2-5
clone_size: .
cdr3_length: 14
v_call: TRBV3-1/TRBV3-2

cdr3_nt: TGTGCCTGGAATCCAATCCCCGCGGCAGGGGGAAATTCACCCCTCCACTTT
cdr3_aa: CAWNPIPAAGGNSPLHF
d_call: TRBD1
j_call: TRBJ1-6
clone_size: few
cdr3_length: 17
v_call: TRBV30

cdr3_nt: TGTGCCAGCAGTTTATGGGGAACCGGGACAGGGATAAATCAGCCCCAGCATTTT
cdr3_aa: CASSLWGTGTGINQPQHF
d_call: TRBD1
j_call: TRBJ1-5
clone_size: .
cdr3_length: 18
v_call: TRBV28

cdr3_nt: TGTGCCAGCAGCTTAAGACAGGGCCATCAGCCCCAGCATTTT
cdr3_aa: CASSLRQGHQPQHF
d_call: TRBD1
j_call: TRBJ1-5
clone_size: .
cdr3_length: 14
v_call: TRBV7-2

cdr3_nt: TGCGCCAGCAGCCCCTGGGACAGTGGACAGCCCCAGCATTTT
cdr3_aa: CASSPWDSGQPQHF
d_call: TRBD1
j_call: TRBJ1-5
clone_size: .
cdr3_length: 14
v_call: TRBV4-1

cdr3_nt: TGTGCCAGCAGGGAGAACAGGGTTGGACGCACATATACGCAGTATTTT
cdr3_aa: CASRENRVGRTYTQYF
d_call: .
j_call: TRBJ2-3
clone_size: .
cdr3_length: 16
v_call: TRBV2

cdr3_nt: TGTGCCAGCAGCTTCTATAGCGGGGGCCAAGAGACCCAGTACTTC
cdr3_aa: CASSFYSGGQETQYF
d_call: TRBD2
j_call: TRBJ2-5
clone_size: .
cdr3_length: 15
v_call: TRBV5-8

cdr3_nt: TGTGCCAGCAGCCAAGCGGGAAAGGCGGGAAACACTGAAGCTTTCTTT
cdr3_aa: CASSQAGKAGNTEAFF
d_call: .
j_call: TRBJ1-1
clone_size: .
cdr3_length: 16
v_call: TRBV4-2

cdr3_nt: TGCAGCCCCCGGGACCTCCGGGGGGAGCAGTTCTTC
cdr3_aa: CSPRDLRGEQFF
d_call: .
j_call: TRBJ2-1
clone_size: .
cdr3_length: 12
v_call: TRBV29-1

cdr3_nt: TGCGCCAGCAGCTTAACGGGACTAGCGGGCACAGATACGCAGTATTTT
cdr3_aa: CASSLTGLAGTDTQYF
d_call: TRBD2
j_call: TRBJ2-3
clone_size: .
cdr3_length: 16
v_call: TRBV5-1

cdr3_nt: TGTGCCACCCACTCTGGGGGACTGATAGATGGCTACACCTTC
cdr3_aa: CATHSGGLIDGYTF
d_call: .
j_call: TRBJ1-2
clone_size: few
cdr3_length: 14
v_call: TRBV10-3

cdr3_nt: TGTGCCTGGAGTGTAGGGCAGGGCAACACTGAAGCTTTCTTT
cdr3_aa: CAWSVGQGNTEAFF
d_call: .
j_call: TRBJ1-1
clone_size: .
cdr3_length: 14
v_call: TRBV30

cdr3_nt: TGTGCCAGCAGCTTACCGGGGGGTAACACCGGGGAGCTGTTTTTT
cdr3_aa: CASSLPGGNTGELFF
d_call: TRBD2
j_call: TRBJ2-2
clone_size: few
cdr3_length: 15
v_call: TRBV7-2

cdr3_nt: TGTGCCAGCAGCCATGGGACAGAAAATGAGCAGTTCTTC
cdr3_aa: CASSHGTENEQFF
d_call: TRBD1
j_call: TRBJ2-1
clone_size: .
cdr3_length: 13
v_call: TRBV3-1/TRBV3-2

cdr3_nt: TGTGCCAGCAAGGGACAGGAGAAGGGGGGCTACACCTTC
cdr3_aa: CASKGQEKGGYTF
d_call: TRBD1
j_call: TRBJ1-2
clone_size: .
cdr3_length: 13
v_call: TRBV27

cdr3_nt: TGTGCCAGCAGCTTACCCCAAATGGGAGCGCGCAATGAGCAGTTCTTC
cdr3_aa: CASSLPQMGARNEQFF
d_call: .
j_call: TRBJ2-1
clone_size: .
cdr3_length: 16
v_call: TRBV5-4

cdr3_nt: TGTGCAAGTCGCTTTGGGACAGAAGAACTTCAGCCCCAGCATTTT
cdr3_aa: CASRFGTEELQPQHF
d_call: .
j_call: TRBJ1-5
clone_size: .
cdr3_length: 15
v_call: TRBV12-2

cdr3_nt: TGTGCCAGCAGAATCGAAGCGGCTCCCTACAATGAGCAGTTCTTC
cdr3_aa: CASRIEAAPYNEQFF
d_call: .
j_call: TRBJ2-1
clone_size: .
cdr3_length: 15
v_call: TRBV6-4

cdr3_nt: TGTGCCAGCAGCCGACAGGGGGCTAAATCACCCCTCCACTTT
cdr3_aa: CASSRQGAKSPLHF
d_call: TRBD1
j_call: TRBJ1-6
clone_size: .
cdr3_length: 14
v_call: TRBV11-2

cdr3_nt: TGTGCCAGCAGCCCGGGACAGGGTCAGCCCCAGCATTTT
cdr3_aa: CASSPGQGQPQHF
d_call: TRBD1
j_call: TRBJ1-5
clone_size: .
cdr3_length: 13
v_call: TRBV6-4

cdr3_nt: TGTGCCAGTAGCCCCGGGACAGGGCAGTCCCAGCATTTT
cdr3_aa: CASSPGTGQSQHF
d_call: TRBD1
j_call: TRBJ1-5
clone_size: .
cdr3_length: 13
v_call: TRBV19

cdr3_nt: TGTGCCAGCAGCCAATTCAAACGGAGGACAGGGGATACGGACACTGAAGCTTTCTTT
cdr3_aa: CASSQFKRRTGDTDTEAFF
d_call: TRBD1
j_call: TRBJ1-1
clone_size: .
cdr3_length: 19
v_call: TRBV14

cdr3_nt: TGCGCCAGCAGAGTTACAGGGGCAACTAATGAAAAACTGTTTTTT
cdr3_aa: CASRVTGATNEKLFF
d_call: TRBD1
j_call: TRBJ1-4
clone_size: once
cdr3_length: 15
v_call: TRBV5-1

cdr3_nt: TGTGCCAGCAGCTTGGGACTAGCGGGGCTCAATGAGCAGTTCTTC
cdr3_aa: CASSLGLAGLNEQFF
d_call: TRBD2
j_call: TRBJ2-1
clone_size: once
cdr3_length: 15
v_call: TRBV28

cdr3_nt: TGTGCCAGCAGTTTATCGTGGGCAGGGGATCGGCCCCAGCATTTT
cdr3_aa: CASSLSWAGDRPQHF
d_call: .
j_call: TRBJ1-5
clone_size: .
cdr3_length: 15
v_call: TRBV27

cdr3_nt: TGTGCCAGCAGCTCGGGACAAAACTATGGCTACACCTTC
cdr3_aa: CASSSGQNYGYTF
d_call: .
j_call: TRBJ1-2
clone_size: .
cdr3_length: 13
v_call: TRBV7-2

cdr3_nt: TGTGCCAGCAGTGAGAAGAAGGGGAATCAGCCCCAGCATTTT
cdr3_aa: CASSEKKGNQPQHF
d_call: .
j_call: TRBJ1-5
clone_size: .
cdr3_length: 14
v_call: TRBV25-1

cdr3_nt: TGTGCCAGTAGTCGAGGACAGGGCGAAGCTTTCTTT
cdr3_aa: CASSRGQGEAFF
d_call: TRBD1
j_call: TRBJ1-1
clone_size: .
cdr3_length: 12
v_call: TRBV19

cdr3_nt: TGTGCCAGCTCACCAGCGGGAGGGAACACCGGGGAGCTGTTTTTT
cdr3_aa: CASSPAGGNTGELFF
d_call: TRBD2
j_call: TRBJ2-2
clone_size: .
cdr3_length: 15
v_call: TRBV18

cdr3_nt: TGTGCCTGGAAACGCGAAAGCGCGAACACCGGGGAGCTGTTTTTT
cdr3_aa: CAWKRESANTGELFF
d_call: .
j_call: TRBJ2-2
clone_size: .
cdr3_length: 15
v_call: TRBV30

cdr3_nt: TGTGCCAGCAGCGGACTAGCGGTCAACACCGGGGAGCTGTTTTTT
cdr3_aa: CASSGLAVNTGELFF
d_call: TRBD2
j_call: TRBJ2-2
clone_size: .
cdr3_length: 15
v_call: TRBV27

cdr3_nt: TGCGCCAGCAGCTTGGGGGCCGGGGCCAACGTCCTGACTTTC
cdr3_aa: CASSLGAGANVLTF
d_call: .
j_call: TRBJ2-6
clone_size: .
cdr3_length: 14
v_call: TRBV5-1

cdr3_nt: TGTGCCAGCAGCCCATTTGGCAGAACAACTAATGAAAAACTGTTTTTT
cdr3_aa: CASSPFGRTTNEKLFF
d_call: .
j_call: TRBJ1-4
clone_size: .
cdr3_length: 16
v_call: TRBV9

cdr3_nt: TGTGCCAGCAGGGAAGGGCGACAGCGCTATGGCTACACCTTC
cdr3_aa: CASREGRQRYGYTF
d_call: .
j_call: TRBJ1-2
clone_size: .
cdr3_length: 14
v_call: TRBV2

cdr3_nt: TGTGCCAGCAGCTTAGGGGGCGCGGACACTGAAGCTTTCTTT
cdr3_aa: CASSLGGADTEAFF
d_call: .
j_call: TRBJ1-1
clone_size: .
cdr3_length: 14
v_call: TRBV11-3

cdr3_nt: TGTGCCAGCTCACTACAGGGGAAGGGGTACACTGAAGCTTTCTTT
cdr3_aa: CASSLQGKGYTEAFF
d_call: TRBD1
j_call: TRBJ1-1
clone_size: .
cdr3_length: 15
v_call: TRBV18

cdr3_nt: TGCGCCAGCAGCTTGGGGACAGGGACTTACAATGAGCAGTTCTTC
cdr3_aa: CASSLGTGTYNEQFF
d_call: TRBD1
j_call: TRBJ2-1
clone_size: .
cdr3_length: 15
v_call: TRBV5-1